Shown below are 7 T cell receptor beta chains from a single sample sequenced in a study of CD8 T cells in ankylosing spondylitis (TCRdb year 2017). Library preparation was by 5' RACE. Sequencer: Illumina HiSeq 2500. Through fastp at Q25 and MiXCR, TCRdb rebuilt clones from the public reads, retaining in-frame beta chains. Rows are combined by CDR3 protein, so each entry shows the most common genes and DNA. This sample comprises around 35,000 distinct CDR3 sequences, 11% of them detected only once. Over 20% of the sample comes from the top ten. The sample was synovial fluid, either unsorted or a sorted T cell fraction (not recorded which). The receptors shown here come from a male donor with ankylosing spondylitis.

The chain employs TRBV7-9 and TRBJ2-6; TRBD2 might be the D (5 bases). This CDR3 is 16 amino acids long. Trimming left V 4 bases short and J 1 base short, with 11 bases between. The germline V gene has CDR1 SEHNR and CDR2 FQNEAQ (reference sequence). As DNA, the CDR3 is TGTGCCAGCAGCTACGCCCGGGGATCTGGGGCCAACGTCCTGACTTTC. Translation gives CASSYARGSGANVLTF.

This clonotype was counted only a few times. The chain employs TRBV5-1 and TRBJ2-3, with D possibly TRBD2 on 5 matching bases. V dropped 2 bases and J dropped 5 bases, with 12 bases sitting between them. CDR3 length: 14 amino acids. CDR1 is SGHRS, CDR2 YFSETQ, per germline. For the CDR3, the DNA is TGCGCCAGCAGCTTCAGTAGCGCGGTAGATACGCAGTATTTT. Translated: CASSFSSAVDTQYF.

This clonotype was picked up a small number of times. The chain links TRBV12-5 to TRBJ2-7; no firm D call. CDR1 and CDR2 (germline): LGHNT, FRNRAP. The CDR3 sequence is 13 residues long. V shed 6 bases and J shed 6 bases, with 15 bases lying between them. CDR3 residues: CASGLEDEGEQYF. The DNA of the CDR3 is TGTGCTAGTGGACTCGAGGATGAAGGCGAGCAGTACTTC.

This sequence joins TRBV2 and TRBJ2-1, with D tentatively TRBD1 (6 bases). CDR1 is SNHLY and CDR2 is FYNNEI in the germline V gene. V lost 11 bases and J 5 bases, leaving 22 bases between the germline ends. This CDR3 spans 15 amino acids. The CDR3 sequence is CAGYGGQPRNNEQFF. In DNA form, the CDR3 reads TGTGCCGGCTACGGCGGACAGCCTAGAAACAATGAGCAGTTCTTC.

The sample holds a few counts of this clonotype. This rearrangement joins TRBV29-1 to TRBJ2-4, with 7 nucleotides matching TRBD2. Germline V gene data show CDR1 as SQVTM and CDR2 as ANQGSEA. The CDR3 consists of 13 residues. The junction had 10 bases not matched to a gene; V was cut back by 5 bases and J by 9 bases. Written as DNA, the CDR3 is TGCAGCGTTACTAGCGCCCCTGTTGGCATTCAGTACTTC. It is translated as CSVTSAPVGIQYF. Looking up the rest from reference TRBV29-1 and TRBJ2-4 gives the full variable domain: SAVISQKPSRDICQRGTSLTIQCQVDSQVTMMFWYRQQPGQSLTLIATANQGSEATYESGFVIDKFPISRPNLTFSTLTVSNMSPEDSSIYLCSVTSAPVGIQYFGAGTRLSVL.

This clonotype showed up many times. The gene calls are TRBV18 and TRBJ2-1; tentative D call: TRBD2 (6 bases). The germline gives CDR1 KGHSH, CDR2 LQKENI. This CDR3 contains 18 residues. Between the trimmed V and J ends, which lost 6 bases and 6 bases, there was a span of 27 bases. CDR3 in DNA: TGTGCCAGCTCCGGTTCCGGGGGAAGGCCCCCTCGGGGCAATGAGCAGTTCTTC. Translation: CASSGSGGRPPRGNEQFF.

This clonotype was counted many times. This chain connects TRBV28 to TRBJ1-5; the D is unclear. The CDR3 loop spans 16 amino acids. The germline V and J ends were trimmed by 6 bases and 6 bases, with 21 bases remaining between them. Germline CDR1 reads MDHEN; CDR2 reads SYDVKM. CDR3 coding DNA: TGTGCCAGCAGCCTCCTGGTTCTTGTGGCGGGTCAGCCCCAGCATTTT. Encoded protein: CASSLLVLVAGQPQHF. The full variable domain, with the rest looked up from reference TRBV28 and TRBJ1-5, is DVKVTQSSRYLVKRTGEKVFLECVQDMDHENMFWYRQDPGLGLRLIYFSYDVKMKEKGDIPEGYSVSREKKERFSLILESASTNQTSMYLCASSLLVLVAGQPQHFGDGTRLSIL.